Shown below are 31 T cell receptor beta chains from a single sample sequenced in a study of tumor-infiltrating lymphocytes in localized non-small cell lung cancer (dated by TCRdb to the early 2020s). The library was produced with the immunoSEQ multiplex PCR assay. TCRdb obtained this table from immuneACCESS and retained in-frame rearrangements with V and J assigned. These tables miss some clones; where compared with another copy, unresolved V genes account for less than half of the shortfall, and the remainder is unexplained. A total of approximately 21,000 clones appear in this sample, more than 75% of them only once. The ten largest clones represent around 3.5% of the sample. The sequencing input was lung tumor tissue. The receptor set was obtained from a human donor with non-small cell lung cancer.

V usage is TRBV5-5 and J usage is TRBJ1-5; D may be TRBD1 (5 bases). The germline V gene has CDR1 SGHKS and CDR2 YYEKEE (reference sequence). The CDR3 covers 18 residues. The V end lost 2 bases, the J end lost 0 bases, and 18 bases lay between the germline ends. CDR3 DNA: TGTGCCAGCAGCTTCTTTCCAACTACGAGGGGTAGCAATCAGCCCCAGCATTTT. Translated: CASSFFPTTRGSNQPQHF.

Only a few counts were recorded for this clone. The rearrangement joins TRBV27 to TRBJ2-5; the match to TRBD2 covers 7 bases. Germline CDR1 MNHEY, CDR2 SMNVEV (reference sequence). The CDR3 is 15 residues long. Unmatched junction bases numbered 6, after V lost 2 bases and J lost 3 bases. The CDR3 protein is CASSLGGRTEETQYF. The CDR3 bases are TGTGCCAGCAGTTTAGGCGGGAGAACGGAAGAGACCCAGTACTTC.

The chain links TRBV7-2 to TRBJ2-3, with TRBD2 as a possible D gene (6 bases). Germline values: CDR1 SGHTA, CDR2 FQGNSA. This CDR3 is 14 amino acids long. V was shortened by 4 bases and J by 5 bases, with 13 bases between the two germline ends. In DNA, the CDR3 is TGTGCCAGCAGCTCTGAGGGGCGGGGAGATACGCAGTATTTT. Its translation is CASSSEGRGDTQYF.

V and J are TRBV7-6 and TRBJ2-1; 12 positions match TRBD2. The V gene's germline CDR1 is SGHVS and CDR2 FNYEAQ. V shed 4 bases and J 7 bases; nucleotides not matched to a gene: 5. The CDR3 spans 15 residues. The CDR3 DNA follows: TGTGCCAGCAGCTCGACTAGCGGGAGAAAAAATGAGCAGTTCTTC. Translated: CASSSTSGRKNEQFF. Variable domain in full (rest from reference TRBV7-6 and TRBJ2-1): GAGVSQSPRYKVTKRGQDVALRCDPISGHVSLYWYRQALGQGPEFLTYFNYEAQQDKSGLPNDRFSAERPEGSISTLTIQRTEQRDSAMYRCASSSTSGRKNEQFFGPGTRLTVL.

The chain combines TRBV15 with TRBJ2-3; 8 bases fit TRBD2. J lost 5 bases, V lost 0 bases, and 10 bases had no gene match. The germline V gene has CDR1 LNHNV and CDR2 YYDKDF (reference sequence). The CDR3 has 17 amino acids. The CDR3: CATSRDMGLEGGDTQYF. The DNA of the CDR3 is TGTGCCACCAGCAGAGATATGGGACTAGAGGGAGGAGATACGCAGTATTTT.

This clone was picked up one time. The chain has TRBV15 and TRBJ1-2; possibly TRBD1 for D (5 bases). V gave up 6 bases and J gave up 1 base, with 9 bases separating them. CDR3 length: 13 amino acids. Germline assignment: CDR1 LNHNV and CDR2 YYDKDF (reference sequence). The CDR3 loop reads CATSADSNYGYTF. The CDR3 nucleotides are TGTGCCACCAGTGCAGACAGTAACTATGGCTACACCTTC.

The genes are TRBV11-2 and TRBJ2-5, with D uncertain. The CDR3 totals 15 residues. Trimming cost V 2 bases and J 5 bases, with 15 bases left between them. In germline, CDR1 is SGHAT, CDR2 FQNNGV. The CDR3 protein is CASSLSRQVWETQYF. The CDR3 DNA sequence: TGTGCCAGCAGCTTATCTCGCCAAGTTTGGGAGACCCAGTACTTC.

The chain uses TRBV10-3 and TRBJ1-2; 7 nucleotides line up with TRBD1. V trimming: 5 bases; J trimming: 3 bases; junction bases outside the gene matches: 6. The CDR3 sequence is 14 residues long. Looked up from germline, CDR1 is ENHRY and CDR2 is SYGVKD. In nucleotides, the CDR3 is TGTGCCATCAGTTCCCCGGGACAGTACTATGGCTACACCTTC. It codes for CAISSPGQYYGYTF.

The chain carries TRBV10-3 and TRBJ2-1, with 7 positions matching TRBD1. With V trimmed by 8 bases and J by 8 bases, 12 bases remained unmatched. Germline V gene data show CDR1 as ENHRY and CDR2 as SYGVKD. The length of the CDR3 is 14 residues. The CDR3 region is CAISRRDSKDEQFF. The CDR3 coding sequence is TGTGCCATCTCGCGCCGGGACAGTAAGGATGAGCAGTTCTTC.

CDR3 coding DNA: TGTGCCAGTAGCCGGGACGTATCAGGAGGGACCCAGTACTTC. Translation: CASSRDVSGGTQYF. The rearrangement uses TRBV19 and TRBJ2-5; D tentatively fits TRBD1 or TRBD2 (5 bases each). CDR3 length: 14 amino acids. The germline V gene encodes CDR1 LNHDA and CDR2 SQIVND (reference sequence). Deletions cut 6 bases from V and 7 bases from J, with 18 bases between.

V usage is TRBV27 and J usage is TRBJ2-1; D might be TRBD1 (6 bases). V lost 5 bases and J lost 3, with 11 bases in between. In germline, CDR1 is MNHEY, CDR2 SMNVEV (reference sequence). There are 14 residues in the CDR3. For the CDR3, the DNA is TGTGCCAGCAGTGTAGGGGGATTCTACAATGAGCAGTTCTTC. Its translation: CASSVGGFYNEQFF.

This chain joins TRBV28 and TRBJ2-5; D gene uncertain. The CDR3 extends over 13 amino acids. The germline V and J ends were trimmed by 6 bases and 9 bases, with 17 bases remaining between them. CDR1 is MDHEN, CDR2 SYDVKM, per germline. DNA for the CDR3: TGTGCCAGCAGCAAGAGAGGCCCCGCGGCCCAGTACTTC. This encodes CASSKRGPAAQYF.

The chain is built from TRBV2 and TRBJ1-2; tentative D call: TRBD1 (5 bases). Trimming shortened V by 7 bases and J by 3 bases, and 12 bases separated the two germline ends. The CDR3 covers 13 residues. Germline CDR1 SNHLY, CDR2 FYNNEI. The CDR3 sequence: CASKGRGDYGYTF. CDR3 nucleotides: TGTGCCAGCAAGGGGCGGGGTGACTATGGCTACACCTTC.

This sequence joins TRBV4-2 and TRBJ1-2; no firm D call. V was clipped by 0 bases and J by 8 bases, with 4 bases between them. CDR1 and CDR2 (germline): LGHNA, YNFKEQ. The CDR3 runs to 11 residues. In nucleotides, the CDR3 is TGTGCCAGCAGCCAAGATAGCGGCTACACCTTC. Translation: CASSQDSGYTF.

The chain is built from TRBV15 and TRBJ2-1; TRBD2 might be the D (6 bases). Germline CDR1 is LNHNV and CDR2 is YYDKDF (reference sequence). Trimming took 3 bases from V and 14 from J, leaving 26 bases between them. This CDR3 is 16 amino acids long. CDR3 amino acids: CATSRDFRDSQRGKFF. CDR3 sequence (DNA): TGTGCCACCAGCAGGGACTTCCGGGACTCCCAAAGGGGAAAGTTCTTC.

The rearrangement links TRBV5-1 to TRBJ2-1; 10 bases are shared with TRBD2. CDR1 SGHRS and CDR2 YFSETQ come from the germline V gene. The V gene end was trimmed by 0 bases and the J gene end by 7 bases; junction bases not matched to a gene: 4. This CDR3 spans 15 amino acids. The CDR3 DNA is TGCGCCAGCAGCTTGGCTAGCGGGAGTATAAATGAGCAGTTCTTC. This translates into CASSLASGSINEQFF.

This clone was counted between two and nine times. The gene calls are TRBV11-2 and TRBJ1-2; maybe TRBD1 (6 bases). Trimming left V 6 bases short and J 11 bases short, with 19 bases between. This CDR3 is 13 amino acids long. CDR1 and CDR2 (germline): SGHAT, FQNNGV. The CDR3 sequence is CASSESGTFGYTF. The CDR3 DNA reads as TGTGCCAGCAGTGAGTCGGGGACATTCGGATACACCTTC. The complete variable domain, with remaining parts taken from reference TRBV11-2 and TRBJ1-2, reads EAGVAQSPRYKIIEKRQSVAFWCNPISGHATLYWYQQILGQGPKLLIQFQNNGVVDDSQLPKDRFSAERLKGVDSTLKIQPAKLEDSAVYLCASSESGTFGYTFGSGTRLTVV.

A single count supports this clone. The chain recombines TRBV7-9 with TRBJ2-1; D gene ambiguous. CDR3 size: 15 residues. V was trimmed by 4 bases and J by 3 bases, leaving 13 bases between them. Per the germline V gene, CDR1 is SEHNR and CDR2 is FQNEAQ (reference sequence). CDR3 region: CASSYRNQDYNEQFF. CDR3 nucleotides: TGTGCCAGCAGCTACCGAAACCAGGACTACAATGAGCAGTTCTTC.

This rearrangement joins TRBV2 to TRBJ2-7, with 7 bases that match TRBD1. Germline loops: CDR1 SNHLY, CDR2 FYNNEI. The ends lost 5 bases at V and 0 bases at J; junction bases unmatched: 4. There are 14 residues in the CDR3. The DNA of the CDR3 is TGTGCCAGCAGTACGGACAGGAGCTCCTACGAGCAGTACTTC. Its translation: CASSTDRSSYEQYF.

V gene TRBV5-1 combines with J gene TRBJ1-1; no firm D call. This CDR3 comprises 13 residues. Germline V gene lookup returns CDR1 SGHRS and CDR2 YFSETQ. The V gene lost 4 bases and the J gene lost 3 bases, with 10 bases spanning the gap. CDR3 bases: TGCGCCAGCAGCGAGCAAGGTGACACTGAAGCTTTCTTT. It translates to CASSEQGDTEAFF.

The V call is TRBV7-9, the J call TRBJ1-5, with D maybe TRBD1 (5 bases). Germline V gene lookup returns CDR1 SEHNR and CDR2 FQNEAQ (reference sequence). This CDR3 contains 14 residues. The V end lost 3 bases, the J end lost 8 bases, and 14 bases lay between the germline ends. Written as DNA, the CDR3 is TGTGCCAGCAGCTTTTCGGACATTAGTAAGCCCCAGCATTTT. Translated: CASSFSDISKPQHF.

V and J are TRBV10-2 and TRBJ2-2, with 7 bases identical to TRBD2. Germline V lookup: CDR1 WSHSY, CDR2 SAAADI. J was trimmed by 1 base and V by 6 bases; bases with no gene match: 5. The CDR3 consists of 15 residues. CDR3 protein: CASRLQRENTGELFF. CDR3 coding DNA: TGCGCCAGCAGACTACAGCGGGAGAACACCGGGGAGCTGTTTTTT.

This clone showed up just once. The genes are TRBV18 and TRBJ2-2; TRBD1 aligns across 7 bases. CDR3 size: 15 residues. Germline trimming cut 5 bases from V and 5 bases from J; bases unmatched to any gene: 8. Germline values: CDR1 KGHSH, CDR2 LQKENI. CDR3 loop: CASSYDRVGTGELFF. CDR3 coding DNA: TGTGCCAGCTCATATGACAGGGTCGGTACCGGGGAGCTGTTTTTT.

V usage is TRBV29-1 and J usage is TRBJ2-7; D not resolved. V was cut by 4 bases and J by 1 base, with 8 bases left in between. Germline V CDR1 and CDR2: SQVTM, ANQGSEA. The CDR3 totals 12 residues. This CDR3 is CSVAGPSYEQYF. The CDR3 DNA follows: TGCAGCGTTGCTGGCCCTTCCTACGAGCAGTACTTC.

This clone is labeled medium-sized. This chain links TRBV27 with TRBJ1-2; 9 nucleotides agree with TRBD1. Trimming at V came to 4 bases and at J to 2 bases, leaving 5 bases not matched to a gene. CDR1 and CDR2 (germline): MNHEY, SMNVEV (reference sequence). The CDR3 covers 15 residues. As DNA, the CDR3 is TGTGCCAGCAGTTCACCCGGGACAGGGAACTATGGCTACACCTTC. This sequence encodes CASSSPGTGNYGYTF.

The chain couples TRBV5-6 to TRBJ2-5; 9 bases fit TRBD2. The length of the CDR3 is 14 residues. CDR1 and CDR2 (germline): SGHDT, YYEEEE. With V trimmed by 4 bases and J by 5 bases, 6 bases remained unmatched. CDR3 bases: TGTGCCAGCAGCCGGCGGGAGGGGATGGAGACCCAGTACTTC. Encoded protein: CASSRREGMETQYF.

The rearrangement joins TRBV11-2 to TRBJ2-7; 10 bases map to TRBD2. Germline V gives CDR1 SGHAT, CDR2 FQNNGV. The ends lost 1 base at V and 1 base at J; junction bases unmatched: 4. CDR3 length: 16 residues. CDR3 sequence: CASSLAALAGSYEQYF. The CDR3 DNA reads as TGTGCCAGCAGCTTAGCCGCACTAGCGGGGTCCTACGAGCAGTACTTC.

The chain combines TRBV20-1 with TRBJ2-4, with D unclear. Germline CDR1 DFQATT, CDR2 SNEGSKA (reference sequence). The CDR3 sequence is 11 residues long. The germline V and J ends were trimmed by 1 base and 8 bases, with 6 bases remaining between them. The CDR3 coding sequence is TGCAGTGCTAGAGGAGTTGACATTCAGTACTTC. Translating gives CSARGVDIQYF.

This chain joins TRBV30 and TRBJ1-4; D is possibly TRBD1 (5 bases). The CDR3 length is 12 residues. Between the trimmed V and J ends, which lost 0 bases and 10 bases, there was a span of 9 bases. Germline values: CDR1 GTSNPN, CDR2 SVGIG (reference sequence). For the CDR3, the DNA is TGTGCCTGGAGTGTTGGGGCGGCAAAACTGTTTTTT. Translated, it gives CAWSVGAAKLFF.

CDR3 coding DNA: TGCGCCAGCAGCTTCGAGGGTGGGGCTGAAGCTTTCTTT. Translation: CASSFEGGAEAFF. The V gene is TRBV5-1, the J gene TRBJ1-1; D remains ambiguous. Germline V lookup: CDR1 SGHRS, CDR2 YFSETQ. The CDR3 spans 13 residues. Trimming removed 2 bases from V and 6 bases from J, with 11 bases in between.

V and J are TRBV7-9 and TRBJ1-4, with D maybe TRBD1 (6 bases). The germline V gene encodes CDR1 SEHNR and CDR2 FQNEAQ (reference sequence). Trimming took 5 bases from V and 7 from J, leaving 17 bases between them. This CDR3 is 15 amino acids long. CDR3 coding DNA: TGTGCCAGCAGCCAACCCGGGACAAGGAGTGAAAAACTGTTTTTT. Its protein is CASSQPGTRSEKLFF.